The clone carrying this T cell receptor beta chain was seen just once. Assay: immunoSEQ multiplex PCR; the TCRdb copy retains only in-frame clones and omits some. The table includes nearly 80,000 clones, 95% to 97% detected once. This record belongs to a study of technical replicates of blood from several donors. Germline assignment: CDR1 MGHRA and CDR2 YSYEKL. The trim removed 1 base at V and 5 bases at J, leaving 10 bases unmatched. This CDR3 contains 17 residues. This chain uses TRBV4-1 with TRBJ2-2, with TRBD2 matching 7 bases. The material sequenced was T cells isolated from PBMCs. This clonotype was sampled from a human donor in good health. This CDR3 reads CASSQGTRRLETGELFF. CDR3 nucleotide sequence: TGCGCCAGCAGCCAAGGGACTAGGAGGTTAGAGACCGGGGAGCTGTTTTTT.